This TCR beta chain was profiled in a study of T-cell reconstitution after alpha-beta-depleted transplantation in children. Trimming stripped 0 bases from V and 8 bases from J, with 12 bases between. The CDR3 sequence is 14 residues long. Germline CDR1 and CDR2: SGHRS and YFSETQ. Construction of the TCRbeta library involved unique molecular identifiers. TCRdb re-analysed the PCR reads in MiXCR, keeping a single row per CDR3 protein. The sample includes roughly 500,000 distinct CDR3 sequences, 18% of them seen just once. The chain couples TRBV5-1 to TRBJ2-1, with D possibly called TRBD1 or TRBD2 (5 bases each). This clonotype was obtained from a human donor who donated a stem cell graft to a child with acute lymphoblastic leukemia. The specimen was PBMCs from the stem cell graft donor, collected from the stem cell graft. The DNA for the CDR3 is TGCGCCAGCAGCTTGGAACTCGGGGCAGATGAGCAGTTCTTC. It specifies CASSLELGADEQFF. The variable domain in full, completed from reference TRBV5-1 and TRBJ2-1, reads KAGVTQTPRYLIKTRGQQVTLSCSPISGHRSVSWYQQTPGQGLQFLFEYFSETQRNKGNFPGRFSGRQFSNSRSEMNVSTLELGDSALYLCASSLELGADEQFFGPGTRLTVL.